These T cell receptor beta chains were read from a single sample in a study of identical twins. Via MiXCR, TCRdb re-called the 5' RACE reads, giving one row per CDR3 protein. Of about 890,000 distinct CDR3 sequences listed, roughly an eighth are singletons. These same data were also listed under a study on yellow fever vaccine responses in identical twins.

Sequences were obtained from PBMCs. Every receptor here comes from a woman younger than 35 in good health. Each CDR3 is given with its conserved first and last residue. D genes are given only for firm matches. Size is omitted from some rows. Given values are once, few, many or a class for expanded clones.

cdr3_aa cdr3_nt clone_size d_call j_call v_call
CASSESRYTGELFF TGCGCCAGCAGTGAGTCGAGATACACCGGGGAGCTGTTTTTT few . TRBJ2-2 TRBV10-1
CASSIDGTGFGSEQFF TGCGCCAGCAGTATCGATGGGACAGGGTTTGGCAGTGAGCAGTTCTTC many TRBD1 TRBJ2-1 TRBV5-1
CASSQAVYRTGTRETQYF TGCGCCAGCAGCCAAGCAGTTTATAGGACGGGGACTAGGGAGACCCAGTACTTC many TRBD2 TRBJ2-5 TRBV4-1
CASSMMWNEQFF TGTGCCAGCAGTATGATGTGGAATGAGCAGTTCTTC few . TRBJ2-1 TRBV12-3/TRBV12-4
CASRTYNANTDTQYF TGTGCCAGCAGGACCTATAACGCCAACACAGATACGCAGTATTTT . . TRBJ2-3 TRBV6-1
CASSLAGTSGGIETQYF TGTGCCAGCAGCTTAGCAGGGACTAGCGGGGGAATAGAGACCCAGTACTTC few TRBD2 TRBJ2-5 TRBV7-9
CAISRFIPGQGVDTIYF TGTGCCATCAGCCGTTTTATACCGGGACAGGGCGTGGACACCATATATTTT many TRBD1 TRBJ1-3 TRBV10-3
CSAEGGRSNEQFF TGCAGTGCCGAGGGAGGGAGGAGCAATGAGCAGTTCTTC few TRBD2 TRBJ2-1 TRBV20-1
CASSDDSGRSYNEQFF TGTGCCAGCAGTGACGATAGCGGGAGGTCGTACAATGAGCAGTTCTTC few TRBD2 TRBJ2-1 TRBV6-4
CASTAVLGQGGLYTDTQYF TGTGCCAGCACCGCTGTCCTGGGACAGGGAGGGCTGTACACAGATACGCAGTATTTT many TRBD1 TRBJ2-3 TRBV28
CASSLQGAKETQYF TGCGCCAGCAGCTTACAGGGTGCGAAAGAGACCCAGTACTTC . . TRBJ2-5 TRBV5-1
CASRRTQENTGELFF TGTGCCAGCAGACGAACTCAGGAAAACACCGGGGAGCTGTTTTTT . . TRBJ2-2 TRBV12-3/TRBV12-4
CSASLLAGSSRELFF TGCAGTGCTAGCCTGCTAGCGGGAAGCTCCCGGGAGCTGTTTTTT . TRBD2 TRBJ2-2 TRBV20-1
CASSLQGFSEQYF TGTGCCAGCAGCTTACAGGGGTTCTCCGAGCAGTACTTC few . TRBJ2-7 TRBV7-3
CASGPRTTNYGYTF TGTGCCAGCGGCCCAAGGACTACTAACTATGGCTACACCTTC few . TRBJ1-2 TRBV12-3/TRBV12-4
CASSTRTSGKETQYF TGTGCCAGCAGCACACGGACTAGCGGAAAAGAGACCCAGTACTTC few TRBD2 TRBJ2-5 TRBV7-9
CASSPLTGYEQYF TGTGCCAGCAGTCCATTAACCGGATACGAGCAGTACTTC many . TRBJ2-7 TRBV12-3/TRBV12-4
CASSGTGETEAFF TGTGCCAGCAGTGGAACAGGGGAAACTGAAGCTTTCTTT . TRBD1 TRBJ1-1 TRBV25-1
CAIRAQGFSAEAFF TGTGCCATCAGGGCTCAGGGTTTCAGCGCTGAAGCTTTCTTT many . TRBJ1-1 TRBV10-3
CASLLGSYNEQFF TGTGCCAGCCTCCTTGGCTCCTACAATGAGCAGTTCTTC . . TRBJ2-1 TRBV28
CSVDLTGWCTGELFF TGCAGCGTTGATCTGACAGGGTGGTGCACCGGGGAGCTGTTTTTT few TRBD1 TRBJ2-2 TRBV29-1
CASSQVVIWRDSTDTQYF TGCGCCAGCAGCCAAGTCGTTATTTGGCGGGACAGCACAGATACGCAGTATTTT few . TRBJ2-3 TRBV4-1
CASRVGALGGNTIYF TGTGCCAGCAGAGTGGGGGCCCTGGGCGGAAACACCATATATTTT . . TRBJ1-3 TRBV12-3/TRBV12-4